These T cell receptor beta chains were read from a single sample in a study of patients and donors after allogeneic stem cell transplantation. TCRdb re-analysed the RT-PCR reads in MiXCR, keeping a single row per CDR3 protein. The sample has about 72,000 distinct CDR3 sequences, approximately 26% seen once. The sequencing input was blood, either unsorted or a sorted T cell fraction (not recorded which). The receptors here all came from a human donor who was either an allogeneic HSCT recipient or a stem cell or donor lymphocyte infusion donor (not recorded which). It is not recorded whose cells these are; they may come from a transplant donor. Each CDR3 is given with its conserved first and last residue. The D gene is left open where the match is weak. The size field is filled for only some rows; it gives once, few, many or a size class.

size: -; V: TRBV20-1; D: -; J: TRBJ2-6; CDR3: CSASFGTGANVLTF; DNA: TGCAGTGCTAGTTTCGGTACTGGGGCCAACGTCCTGACTTTC
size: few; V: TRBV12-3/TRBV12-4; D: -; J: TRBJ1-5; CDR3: CASSSDSTAQPQHF; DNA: TGTGCCAGCAGTTCCGATTCAACAGCTCAGCCCCAGCATTTT
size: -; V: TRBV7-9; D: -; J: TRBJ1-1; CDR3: CASSLWGVGKAFF; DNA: TGTGCCAGCAGCTTATGGGGTGTGGGGAAAGCTTTCTTT
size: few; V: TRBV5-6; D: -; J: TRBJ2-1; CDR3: CASSLSSERVFYNEQFF; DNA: TGTGCCAGCAGCTTGAGTTCTGAAAGGGTTTTTTACAATGAGCAGTTCTTC
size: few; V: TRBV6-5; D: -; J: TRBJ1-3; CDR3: CASSYEEPYSGNTIYF; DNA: TGTGCCAGCAGTTACGAAGAGCCTTACTCTGGAAACACCATATATTTT
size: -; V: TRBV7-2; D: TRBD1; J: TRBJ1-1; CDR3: CASRGQGAFGSEAFF; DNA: TGTGCCAGCAGAGGACAGGGGGCGTTTGGTAGTGAAGCTTTCTTT
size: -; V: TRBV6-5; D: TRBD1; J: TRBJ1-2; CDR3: CASSSDREFYGYTF; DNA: TGTGCCAGCAGTTCGGACAGGGAGTTTTATGGCTACACCTTC
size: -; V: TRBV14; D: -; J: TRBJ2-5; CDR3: CASSRAGETQYF; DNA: TGTGCCAGCAGCAGGGCTGGCGAGACCCAGTACTTC
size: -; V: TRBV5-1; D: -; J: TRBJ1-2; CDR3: CASSLVTGNYGYTF; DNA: TGCGCCAGCAGCTTGGTTACGGGAAACTATGGCTACACCTTC
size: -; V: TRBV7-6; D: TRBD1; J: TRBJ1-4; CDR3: CASSYPGQGEKLFF; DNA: TGTGCCAGCAGCTATCCGGGACAGGGTGAAAAACTGTTTTTT
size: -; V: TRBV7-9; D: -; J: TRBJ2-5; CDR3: CASTVGETQYF; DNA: TGTGCCAGCACCGTAGGAGAGACCCAGTACTTC
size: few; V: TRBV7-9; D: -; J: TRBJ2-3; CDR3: CASSFAEDKFATDTQYF; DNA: TGTGCCAGCAGCTTCGCCGAGGACAAGTTCGCCACAGATACGCAGTATTTT
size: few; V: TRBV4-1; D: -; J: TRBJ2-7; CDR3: CASSHKIRGYEQYF; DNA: TGCGCCAGCAGCCATAAAATCCGGGGTTACGAGCAGTACTTC
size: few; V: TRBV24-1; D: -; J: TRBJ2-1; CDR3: CATSDWGKSYNEQFF; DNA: TGTGCCACCAGTGATTGGGGGAAGTCCTACAATGAGCAGTTCTTC
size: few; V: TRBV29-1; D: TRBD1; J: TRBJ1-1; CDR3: CSVEDGTGGTEAFF; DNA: TGCAGCGTGGAGGACGGGACAGGGGGGACTGAAGCTTTCTTT
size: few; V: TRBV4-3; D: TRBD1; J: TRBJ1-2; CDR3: CASSHDRVGGYTF; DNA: TGCGCCAGCAGCCATGACAGGGTCGGTGGCTACACCTTC
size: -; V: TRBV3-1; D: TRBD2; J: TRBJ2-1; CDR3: CASSQVGLAGAGWNEQFF; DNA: TGTGCCAGCAGCCAAGTTGGACTAGCGGGAGCTGGGTGGAATGAGCAGTTCTTC
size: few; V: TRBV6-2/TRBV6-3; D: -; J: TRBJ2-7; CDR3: CASSYPGHLEEQYF; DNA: TGTGCCAGCAGTTACCCCGGACACCTTGAGGAGCAGTACTTC
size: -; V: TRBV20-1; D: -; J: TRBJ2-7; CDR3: CSARGGYEQYF; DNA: TGCAGTGCTAGGGGGGGCTACGAGCAGTACTTC
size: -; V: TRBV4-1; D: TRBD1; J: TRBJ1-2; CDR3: CASSRQGGNYGYTF; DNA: TGCGCCAGCAGCCGACAAGGGGGCAACTATGGCTACACCTTC
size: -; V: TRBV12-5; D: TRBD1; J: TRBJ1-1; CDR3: CASGSDRVGNTEAFF; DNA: TGTGCTAGTGGGTCCGACAGGGTGGGGAACACTGAAGCTTTCTTT
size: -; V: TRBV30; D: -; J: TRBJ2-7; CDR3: CAWVNQGGTYEQYF; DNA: TGTGCCTGGGTAAACCAGGGGGGGACCTACGAGCAGTACTTC
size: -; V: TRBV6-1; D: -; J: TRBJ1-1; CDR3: CASSEVVLGDTEAFF; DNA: TGTGCCAGCAGTGAAGTAGTCCTGGGAGACACTGAAGCTTTCTTT
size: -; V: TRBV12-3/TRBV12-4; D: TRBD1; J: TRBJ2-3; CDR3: CASSSRQGAITDTQYF; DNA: TGTGCCAGCAGTTCCCGACAGGGAGCCATCACAGATACGCAGTATTTT
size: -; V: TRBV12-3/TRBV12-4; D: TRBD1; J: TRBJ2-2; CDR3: CASSSPAGRDRGGSGELFF; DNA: TGTGCCAGCAGTTCCCCAGCCGGGCGGGACAGGGGAGGATCCGGGGAGCTGTTTTTT
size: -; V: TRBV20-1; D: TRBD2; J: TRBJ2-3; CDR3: CSATLSRTSGAFTDTQYF; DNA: TGCAGTGCTACCCTCTCCAGGACTAGCGGGGCGTTCACAGATACGCAGTATTTT
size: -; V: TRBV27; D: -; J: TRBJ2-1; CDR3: CASSPDTAYNEQFF; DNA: TGTGCCAGCAGTCCGGACACGGCGTACAATGAGCAGTTCTTC
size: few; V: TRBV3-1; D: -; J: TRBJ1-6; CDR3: CASSQDRGRRNSPLHF; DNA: TGTGCCAGCAGCCAAGATCGGGGTAGACGTAATTCACCCCTCCACTTT
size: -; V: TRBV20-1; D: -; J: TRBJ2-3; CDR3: CSATAESSTDTQYF; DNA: TGCAGTGCCACAGCGGAATCTAGCACAGATACGCAGTATTTT
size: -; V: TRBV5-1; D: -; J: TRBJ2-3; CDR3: CASSLAGPPWDTQYF; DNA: TGCGCCAGCAGCTTGGCCGGTCCGCCCTGGGATACGCAGTATTTT
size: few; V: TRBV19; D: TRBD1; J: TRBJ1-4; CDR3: CASSLPTGLREKLFF; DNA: TGTGCCAGTAGTCTCCCGACAGGGTTGAGGGAAAAACTGTTTTTT
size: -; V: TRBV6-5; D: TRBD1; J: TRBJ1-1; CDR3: CAIGQGPNEAFF; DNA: TGTGCCATAGGACAGGGGCCTAATGAAGCTTTCTTT
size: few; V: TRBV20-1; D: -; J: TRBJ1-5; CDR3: CSASGVDPGQPQHF; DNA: TGCAGTGCTAGTGGTGTGGACCCCGGGCAGCCCCAGCATTTT
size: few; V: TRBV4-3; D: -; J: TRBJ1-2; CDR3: CASSPRQAPTGYTF; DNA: TGCGCCAGCAGCCCCCGACAGGCGCCGACCGGCTACACCTTC
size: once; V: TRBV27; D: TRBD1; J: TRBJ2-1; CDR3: CASSAQGPRLYNEKFF; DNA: TGTGCCAGCAGTGCACAGGGGCCTCGGCTTTACAATGAGAAGTTCTTC